A selection of T cell receptor beta chains follows, all from one sample in a study of T cell repertoires in cytomegalovirus infection. Each CDR3 protein gets one entry after TCRdb re-called the reads with MiXCR. Of some 680,000 distinct CDR3 sequences listed, approximately 40% are singletons. The specimen was PBMCs. Every receptor here comes from a human donor in good health (CMV status not recorded). Some clones in this sample may be carry-over from other donors' samples. Both conserved end residues are part of each CDR3. The order of the fields is V gene, J gene, clone size, D gene, CDR3 protein, CDR3 DNA. The D gene is left open where the match is weak. Size tells how often a clone was seen (once, few, many) or the class of an expanded clone, and some rows leave it out.

TRBV6-2/TRBV6-3	TRBJ1-5	-	TRBD1	CASNGRTGKSNQPQHF	TGTGCCAGCAACGGAAGGACAGGGAAGAGCAATCAGCCCCAGCATTTT
TRBV7-7	TRBJ2-2	few	-	CASSRTPGTGELFF	TGTGCTAGCAGCCGAACTCCAGGCACCGGGGAGCTGTTTTTT
TRBV4-1	TRBJ2-1	-	-	CASSQEDVLTYNEQFF	TGCGCCAGCAGCCAAGAGGATGTACTCACTTACAATGAGCAGTTCTTC
TRBV5-1	TRBJ1-5	-	TRBD1	CASSWARQGRNQPQHF	TGCGCCAGCAGCTGGGCCCGACAGGGGCGGAATCAGCCCCAGCATTTT
TRBV7-3	TRBJ2-5	few	-	CASSPRTGIIQETQYF	TGTGCCAGCAGCCCCCGGACCGGAATAATACAAGAGACCCAGTACTTC
TRBV11-2	TRBJ2-2	-	-	CASSLERGTGELFF	TGTGCCAGCAGCTTGGAACGCGGGACCGGGGAGCTGTTTTTT
TRBV24-1	TRBJ2-1	once	-	CATSEQTGGVRNEQFF	TGTGCCACCAGTGAGCAAACAGGGGGGGTACGAAATGAGCAGTTCTTC
TRBV7-8	TRBJ1-4	many	TRBD1	CASSPRTGGEKLFF	TGTGCCAGCAGCCCTCGGACAGGGGGGGAAAAACTGTTTTTT
TRBV19	TRBJ1-2	-	-	CASTSGEEGYTF	-
TRBV7-8	TRBJ1-5	few	-	CASSLALSGGGTTFNQPQHF	TGTGCCAGCAGCTTAGCGCTTAGTGGCGGAGGGACCACCTTCAATCAGCCCCAGCATTTT
TRBV7-3	TRBJ2-3	-	-	CASSWGSHTDTQYF	TGTGCCAGCAGCTGGGGGAGCCACACAGATACGCAGTATTTT
TRBV30	TRBJ2-1	-	TRBD2	CAWGKRTSGWSSYNEQFF	TGTGCCTGGGGGAAAAGGACTAGCGGGTGGAGCTCCTACAATGAGCAGTTCTTC
TRBV12-3/TRBV12-4	TRBJ1-1	few	-	CASSQPGLVAFF	TGTGCCAGCAGTCAACCCGGCCTAGTGGCTTTCTTT
TRBV7-2	TRBJ2-7	many	-	CASSLGPVYEQYF	TGTGCCAGCAGCTTAGGGCCGGTCTACGAGCAGTACTTC
TRBV4-1	TRBJ1-1	few	-	CASSFGSSSDTEAFF	TGCGCCAGCAGCTTCGGATCTAGTTCTGACACTGAAGCTTTCTTT
TRBV10-3	TRBJ2-7	-	TRBD2	CAISEGSGSFYEQYF	TGTGCCATCAGTGAAGGGAGCGGGAGTTTCTACGAGCAGTACTTC
TRBV20-1	TRBJ2-7	-	TRBD1	CSARHRGPSSYEQYF	TGCAGTGCTAGACACAGGGGGCCCTCCTCCTACGAGCAGTACTTC
TRBV9	TRBJ1-1	once	TRBD1	CASSLGTGGYLDTEAFF	TGTGCCAGCAGCCTAGGGACAGGGGGGTACCTGGACACTGAAGCTTTCTTT
TRBV4-2	TRBJ2-7	-	-	CASSQDRLMSSYEQYF	TGTGCCAGCAGCCAAGACAGGCTGATGAGCTCCTACGAGCAGTACTTC
TRBV7-6	TRBJ2-7	few	TRBD1	CASSWDRGDEQYF	TGTGCCAGCAGCTGGGACAGGGGGGACGAGCAGTACTTC
TRBV5-8	TRBJ1-6	-	TRBD1	CASRLTGVSPLHF	TGTGCCAGCAGGCTGACAGGGGTCTCACCCCTCCACTTT
TRBV6-2/TRBV6-3	TRBJ2-7	few	TRBD2	CASSSLVAGGLYEQYF	TGTGCCAGCAGTTCCCTCGTAGCGGGAGGACTCTACGAGCAGTACTTC
TRBV28	TRBJ2-7	-	-	CASSLKGGSIHEQYF	TGTGCCAGCAGTTTAAAGGGAGGCTCTATCCACGAGCAGTACTTC
TRBV5-1	TRBJ1-1	-	-	CASSLGGSERLAFF	TGCGCCAGCAGCTTGGGGGGGTCGGAGCGTCTAGCTTTCTTT
TRBV10-3	TRBJ2-1	-	-	CAISETVLNNEQFF	TGTGCCATCAGTGAGACAGTCCTAAACAATGAGCAGTTCTTC
TRBV5-6	TRBJ2-7	-	-	CASSIRLREQYF	TGTGCCAGCAGTATCAGGTTGCGCGAGCAGTACTTC
TRBV10-3	TRBJ2-1	few	TRBD2	CAISEQREGPYNEQFF	TGTGCCATCAGTGAGCAGCGGGAGGGCCCGTACAATGAGCAGTTCTTC
TRBV5-4	TRBJ2-3	few	TRBD1	CASSTKVGQGDTQYF	TGTGCCAGCAGCACGAAGGTGGGACAGGGAGATACGCAGTATTTT
TRBV19	TRBJ1-1	many	-	CASSQGHSTEAFF	TGTGCCAGTAGTCAGGGTCACAGCACTGAAGCTTTCTTT